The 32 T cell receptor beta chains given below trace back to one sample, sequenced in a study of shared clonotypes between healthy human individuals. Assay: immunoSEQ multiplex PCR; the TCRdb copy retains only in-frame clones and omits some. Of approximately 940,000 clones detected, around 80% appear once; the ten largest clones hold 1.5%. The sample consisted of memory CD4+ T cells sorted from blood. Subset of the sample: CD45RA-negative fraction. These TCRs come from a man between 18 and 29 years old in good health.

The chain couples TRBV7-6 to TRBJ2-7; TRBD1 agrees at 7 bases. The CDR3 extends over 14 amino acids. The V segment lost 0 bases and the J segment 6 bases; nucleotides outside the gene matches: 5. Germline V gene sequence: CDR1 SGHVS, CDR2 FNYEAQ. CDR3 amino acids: CASSLAAQGVEQYF. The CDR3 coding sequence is TGTGCCAGCAGCTTAGCGGCCCAGGGGGTCGAGCAGTACTTC.

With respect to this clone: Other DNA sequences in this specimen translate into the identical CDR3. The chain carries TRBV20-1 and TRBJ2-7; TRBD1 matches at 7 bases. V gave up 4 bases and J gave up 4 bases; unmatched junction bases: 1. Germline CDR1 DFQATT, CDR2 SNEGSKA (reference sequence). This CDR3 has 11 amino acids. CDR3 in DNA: TGCAGTGCTATACAGGGGTACGAGCAGTACTTC. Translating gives CSAIQGYEQYF.

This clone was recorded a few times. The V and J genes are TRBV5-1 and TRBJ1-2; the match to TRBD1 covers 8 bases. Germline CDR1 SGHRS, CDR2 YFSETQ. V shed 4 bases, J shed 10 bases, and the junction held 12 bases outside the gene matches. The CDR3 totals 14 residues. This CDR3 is CASSPGGDRGTYTF. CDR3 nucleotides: TGCGCCAGCAGCCCGGGTGGTGACAGGGGAACCTACACCTTC.

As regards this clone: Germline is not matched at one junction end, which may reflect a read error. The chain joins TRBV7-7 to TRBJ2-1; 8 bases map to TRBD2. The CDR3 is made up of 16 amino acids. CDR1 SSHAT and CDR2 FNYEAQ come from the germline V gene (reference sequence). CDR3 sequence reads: CASSLSAGAYSNEQFF. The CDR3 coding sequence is TGTGCTAGCAGCCTATCAGCGGGGGCCTACAGCAATGAGCAGTTCTTC.

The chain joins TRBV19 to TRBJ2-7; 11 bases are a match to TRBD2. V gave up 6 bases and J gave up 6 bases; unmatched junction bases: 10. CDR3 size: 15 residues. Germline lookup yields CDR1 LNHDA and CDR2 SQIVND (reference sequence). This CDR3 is CASSPLAGGPSEQYF. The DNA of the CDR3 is TGTGCCAGTAGCCCATTAGCGGGAGGGCCCTCCGAGCAGTACTTC.

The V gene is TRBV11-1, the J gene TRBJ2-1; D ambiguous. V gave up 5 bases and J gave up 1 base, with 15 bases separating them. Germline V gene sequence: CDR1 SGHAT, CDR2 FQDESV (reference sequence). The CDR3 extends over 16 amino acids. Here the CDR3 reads CASSPGRAYSYNEQFF. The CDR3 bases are TGTGCCAGCAGCCCAGGACGGGCGTATTCCTACAATGAGCAGTTCTTC.

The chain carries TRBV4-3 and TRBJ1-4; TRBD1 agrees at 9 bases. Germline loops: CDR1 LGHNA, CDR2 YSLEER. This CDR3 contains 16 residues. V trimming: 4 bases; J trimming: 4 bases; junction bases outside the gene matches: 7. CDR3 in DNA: TGCGCCAGCAGCCGGATTTACAGGGGGCTTAATGAAAAACTGTTTTTT. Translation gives CASSRIYRGLNEKLFF.

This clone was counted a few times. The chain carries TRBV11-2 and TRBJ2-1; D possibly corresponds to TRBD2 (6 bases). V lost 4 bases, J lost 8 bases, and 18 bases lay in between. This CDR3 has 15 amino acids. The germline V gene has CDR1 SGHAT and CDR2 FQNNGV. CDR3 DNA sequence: TGTGCCAGCAGCTCGGGACTCCTACTACGGGATGAGCAGTTCTTC. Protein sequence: CASSSGLLLRDEQFF. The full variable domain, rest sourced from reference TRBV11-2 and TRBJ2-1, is EAGVAQSPRYKIIEKRQSVAFWCNPISGHATLYWYQQILGQGPKLLIQFQNNGVVDDSQLPKDRFSAERLKGVDSTLKIQPAKLEDSAVYLCASSSGLLLRDEQFFGPGTRLTVL.

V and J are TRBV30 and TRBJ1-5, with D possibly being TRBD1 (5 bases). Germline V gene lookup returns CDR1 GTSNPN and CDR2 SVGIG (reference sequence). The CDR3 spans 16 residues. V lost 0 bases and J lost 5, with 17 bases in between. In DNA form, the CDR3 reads TGTGCCTGGAGTGTGTCAGGGAGTGGAATAGATCAGCCCCAGCATTTT. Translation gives CAWSVSGSGIDQPQHF.

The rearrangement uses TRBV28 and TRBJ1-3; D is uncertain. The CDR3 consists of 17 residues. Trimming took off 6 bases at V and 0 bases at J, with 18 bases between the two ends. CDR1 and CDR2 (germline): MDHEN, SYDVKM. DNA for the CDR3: TGTGCCAGCAGATCCCCAATTTTACGGGACTCTGGAAACACCATATATTTT. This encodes CASRSPILRDSGNTIYF.

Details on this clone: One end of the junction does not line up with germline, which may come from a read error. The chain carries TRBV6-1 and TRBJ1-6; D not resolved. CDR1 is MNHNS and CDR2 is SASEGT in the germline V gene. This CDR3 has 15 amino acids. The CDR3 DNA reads TGTGCCAGCATTGAACTTAGACCGACTAATTCACCCCTCCACTTT. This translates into CASIELRPTNSPLHF.

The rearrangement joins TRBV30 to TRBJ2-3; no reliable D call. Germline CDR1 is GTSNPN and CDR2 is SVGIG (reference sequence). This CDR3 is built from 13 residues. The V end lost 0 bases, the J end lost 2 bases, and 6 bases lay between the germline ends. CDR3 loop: CAWSVRNTDTQYF. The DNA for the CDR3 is TGTGCCTGGAGTGTACGTAACACAGATACGCAGTATTTT.

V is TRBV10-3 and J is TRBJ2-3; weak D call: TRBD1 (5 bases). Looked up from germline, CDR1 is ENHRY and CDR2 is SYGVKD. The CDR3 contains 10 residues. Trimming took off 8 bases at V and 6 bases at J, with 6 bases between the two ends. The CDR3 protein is CAIGADTQYF. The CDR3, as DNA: TGTGCCATCGGGGCGGATACGCAGTATTTT.

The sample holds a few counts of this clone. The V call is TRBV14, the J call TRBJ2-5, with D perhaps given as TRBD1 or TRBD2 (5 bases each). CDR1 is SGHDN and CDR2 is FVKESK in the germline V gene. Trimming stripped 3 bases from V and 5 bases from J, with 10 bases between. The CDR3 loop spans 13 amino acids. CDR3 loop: CASSQGTRETQYF. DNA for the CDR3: TGTGCCAGCAGCCAGGGGACCCGGGAGACCCAGTACTTC.

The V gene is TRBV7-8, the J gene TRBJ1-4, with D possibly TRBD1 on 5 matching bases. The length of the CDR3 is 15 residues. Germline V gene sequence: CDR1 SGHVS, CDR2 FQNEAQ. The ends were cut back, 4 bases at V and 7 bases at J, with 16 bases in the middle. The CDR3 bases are TGTGCCAGCAGCTCTCATGCCGGGGGAAGTGAAAAACTGTTTTTT. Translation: CASSSHAGGSEKLFF. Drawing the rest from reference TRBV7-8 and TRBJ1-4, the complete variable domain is GAGVSQSPRYKVAKRGQDVALRCDPISGHVSLFWYQQALGQGPEFLTYFQNEAQLDKSGLPSDRFFAERPEGSVSTLKIQRTQQEDSAVYLCASSSHAGGSEKLFFGSGTQLSVL.

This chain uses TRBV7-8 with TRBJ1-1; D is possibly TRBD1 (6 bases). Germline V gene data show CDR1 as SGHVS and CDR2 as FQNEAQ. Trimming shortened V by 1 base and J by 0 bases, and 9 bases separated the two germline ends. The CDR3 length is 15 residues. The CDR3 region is CASSLDGQLNTEAFF. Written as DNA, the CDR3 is TGTGCCAGCAGCTTAGACGGACAGCTGAACACTGAAGCTTTCTTT.

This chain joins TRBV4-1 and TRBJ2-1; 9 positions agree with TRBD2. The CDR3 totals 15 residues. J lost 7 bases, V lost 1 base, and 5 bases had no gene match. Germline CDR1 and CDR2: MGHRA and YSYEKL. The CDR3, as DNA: TGCGCCAGCAGCCAAGCTGCGAGCGGGAGGAATGAGCAGTTCTTC. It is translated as CASSQAASGRNEQFF.

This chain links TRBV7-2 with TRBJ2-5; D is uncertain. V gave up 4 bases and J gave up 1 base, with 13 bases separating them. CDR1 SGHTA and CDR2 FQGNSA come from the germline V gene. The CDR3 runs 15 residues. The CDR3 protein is CASSSLGLTQETQYF. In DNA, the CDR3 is TGTGCCAGCAGCTCATTGGGCCTCACCCAAGAGACCCAGTACTTC.

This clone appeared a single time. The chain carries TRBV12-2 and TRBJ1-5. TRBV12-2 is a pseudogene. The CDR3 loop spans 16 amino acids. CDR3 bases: TGTGCAAGTCGCTCGGAAAGCCTTTATAGCAATCAGCCCCAGCATTTT. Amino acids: CASRSESLYSNQPQHF.

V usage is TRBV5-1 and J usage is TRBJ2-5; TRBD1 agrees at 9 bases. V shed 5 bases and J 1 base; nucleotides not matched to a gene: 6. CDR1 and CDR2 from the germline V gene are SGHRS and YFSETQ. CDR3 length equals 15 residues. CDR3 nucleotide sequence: TGCGCCAGCAGGTCACAGGGGGCTGTCCAAGAGACCCAGTACTTC. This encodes CASRSQGAVQETQYF.

This CDR3 is CASSPDRGRSYEQYF. CDR3 DNA: TGCGCCAGCAGCCCCGACCGGGGGCGCTCCTACGAGCAGTACTTC. The rearrangement joins TRBV4-3 to TRBJ2-7; D possibly uses TRBD1 or TRBD2 (6 bases each). The V gene lost 4 bases and the J gene lost 0 bases, with 13 bases spanning the gap. The CDR3 runs to 15 residues. Looked up from germline, CDR1 is LGHNA and CDR2 is YSLEER.

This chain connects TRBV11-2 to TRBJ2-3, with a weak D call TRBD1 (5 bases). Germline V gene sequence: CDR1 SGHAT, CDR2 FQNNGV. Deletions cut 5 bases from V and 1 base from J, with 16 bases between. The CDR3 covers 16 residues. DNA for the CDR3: TGTGCCAGCAGCAGGTATCAAGGGGTTCGCACAGATACGCAGTATTTT. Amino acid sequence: CASSRYQGVRTDTQYF. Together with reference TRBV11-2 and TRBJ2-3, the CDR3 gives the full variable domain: EAGVAQSPRYKIIEKRQSVAFWCNPISGHATLYWYQQILGQGPKLLIQFQNNGVVDDSQLPKDRFSAERLKGVDSTLKIQPAKLEDSAVYLCASSRYQGVRTDTQYFGPGTRLTVL.

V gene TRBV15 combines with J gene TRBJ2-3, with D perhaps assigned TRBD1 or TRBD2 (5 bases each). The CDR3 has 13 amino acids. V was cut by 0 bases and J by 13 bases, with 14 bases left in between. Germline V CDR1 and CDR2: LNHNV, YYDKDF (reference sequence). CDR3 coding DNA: TGTGCCACCAGCAGAGATCTTGGGGGTGGCGAGTATTTT. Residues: CATSRDLGGGEYF.

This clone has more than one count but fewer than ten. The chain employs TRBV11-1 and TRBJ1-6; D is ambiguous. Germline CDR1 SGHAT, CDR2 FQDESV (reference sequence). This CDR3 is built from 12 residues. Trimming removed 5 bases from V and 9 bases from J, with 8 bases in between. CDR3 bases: TGTGCCAGCAGCGTCAGCGCTTCACCCCTCCACTTT. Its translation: CASSVSASPLHF.

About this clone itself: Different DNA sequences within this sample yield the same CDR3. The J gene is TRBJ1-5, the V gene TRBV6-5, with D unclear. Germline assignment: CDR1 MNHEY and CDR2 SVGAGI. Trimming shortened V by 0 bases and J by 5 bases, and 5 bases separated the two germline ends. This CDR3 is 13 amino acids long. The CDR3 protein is CASSYSRDQPQHF. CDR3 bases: TGTGCCAGCAGTTACTCGAGGGATCAGCCCCAGCATTTT.

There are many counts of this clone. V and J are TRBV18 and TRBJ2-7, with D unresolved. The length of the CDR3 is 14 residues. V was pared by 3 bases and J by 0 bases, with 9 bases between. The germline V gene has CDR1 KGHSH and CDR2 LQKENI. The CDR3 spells CASSPPADSYEQYF. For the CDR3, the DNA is TGTGCCAGCTCACCCCCAGCAGACTCCTACGAGCAGTACTTC. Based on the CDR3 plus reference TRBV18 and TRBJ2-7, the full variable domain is NAGVMQNPRHLVRRRGQEARLRCSPMKGHSHVYWYRQLPEEGLKFMVYLQKENIIDESGMPKERFSAEFPKEGPSILRIQQVVRGDSAAYFCASSPPADSYEQYFGPGTRLTVT.

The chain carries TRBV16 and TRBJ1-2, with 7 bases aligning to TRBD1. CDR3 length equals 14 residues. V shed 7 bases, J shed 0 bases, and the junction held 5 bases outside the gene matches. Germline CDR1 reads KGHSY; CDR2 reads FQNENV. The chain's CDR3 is CASTPGTANYGYTF. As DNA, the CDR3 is TGTGCCAGCACCCCCGGGACAGCTAACTATGGCTACACCTTC.

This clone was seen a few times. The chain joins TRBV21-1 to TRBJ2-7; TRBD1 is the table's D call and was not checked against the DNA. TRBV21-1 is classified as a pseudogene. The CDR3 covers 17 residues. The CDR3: CASSTRGRTGGADEQYF. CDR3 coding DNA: TGTGCCAGCAGCACCCGGGGGAGGACAGGGGGCGCGGACGAGCAGTACTTC.

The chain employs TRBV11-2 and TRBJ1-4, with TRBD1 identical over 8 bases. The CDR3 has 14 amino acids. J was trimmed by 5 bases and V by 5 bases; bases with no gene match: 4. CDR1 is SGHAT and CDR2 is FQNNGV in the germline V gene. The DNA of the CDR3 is TGTGCCAGCAGCGCACAGGGGGGAAATGAAAAACTGTTTTTT. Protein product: CASSAQGGNEKLFF.

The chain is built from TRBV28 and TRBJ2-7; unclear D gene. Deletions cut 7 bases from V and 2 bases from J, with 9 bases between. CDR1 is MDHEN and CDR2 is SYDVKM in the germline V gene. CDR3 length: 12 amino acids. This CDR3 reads CASTNPPYEQYF. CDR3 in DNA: TGTGCCAGCACCAACCCCCCCTACGAGCAGTACTTC.

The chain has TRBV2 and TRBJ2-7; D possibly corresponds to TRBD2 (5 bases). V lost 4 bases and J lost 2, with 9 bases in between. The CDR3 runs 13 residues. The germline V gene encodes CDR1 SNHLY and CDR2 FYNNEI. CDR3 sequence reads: CASSAVGTYEQYF. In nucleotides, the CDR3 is TGTGCCAGCAGTGCGGTCGGGACCTACGAGCAGTACTTC.

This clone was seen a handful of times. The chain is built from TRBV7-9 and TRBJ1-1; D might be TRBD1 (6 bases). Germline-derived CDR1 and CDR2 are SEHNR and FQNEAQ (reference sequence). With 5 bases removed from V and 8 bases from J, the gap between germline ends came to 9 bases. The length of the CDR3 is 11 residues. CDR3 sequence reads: CASSAGTEAFF. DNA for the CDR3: TGTGCCAGCAGCGCCGGGACAGAAGCTTTCTTT.